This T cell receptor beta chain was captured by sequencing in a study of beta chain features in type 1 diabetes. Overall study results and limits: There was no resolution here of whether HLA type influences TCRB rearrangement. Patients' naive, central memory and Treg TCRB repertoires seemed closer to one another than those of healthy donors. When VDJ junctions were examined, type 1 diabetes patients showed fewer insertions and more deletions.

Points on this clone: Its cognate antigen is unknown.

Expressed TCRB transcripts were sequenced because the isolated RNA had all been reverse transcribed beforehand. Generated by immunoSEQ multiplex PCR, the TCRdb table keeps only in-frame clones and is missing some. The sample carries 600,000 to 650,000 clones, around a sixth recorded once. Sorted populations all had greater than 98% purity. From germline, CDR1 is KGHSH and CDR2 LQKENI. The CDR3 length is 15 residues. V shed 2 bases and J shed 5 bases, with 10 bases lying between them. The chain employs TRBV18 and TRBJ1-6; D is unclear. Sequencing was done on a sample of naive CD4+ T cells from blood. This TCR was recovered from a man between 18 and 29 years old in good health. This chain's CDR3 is CASSPGITDNSPLHF. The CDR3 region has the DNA TGTGCCAGCTCACCAGGGATCACTGATAATTCACCCCTCCACTTT. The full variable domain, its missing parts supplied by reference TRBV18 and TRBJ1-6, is NAGVMQNPRHLVRRRGQEARLRCSPMKGHSHVYWYRQLPEEGLKFMVYLQKENIIDESGMPKERFSAEFPKEGPSILRIQQVVRGDSAAYFCASSPGITDNSPLHFGNGTRLTVT.